In its sample, the clone carrying this TCR beta chain was seen a few times. The antigen is undetermined. This sample is drawn from a study of post-analysis software for immune sequencing data. Turning to the study itself: As for disease course, relapsing-remitting, secondary progressive and progressive-relapsing multiple sclerosis were all included. Study observations and caveats: Controls had significantly higher normalized Chao1 diversity than multiple sclerosis patients.

The library was made from cDNA and included unique molecular identifiers. cDNA molecules numbering 400,000 to 550,000 came from about 1 to 10 million T cells. TCRdb independently ran MiXCR on the PCR reads; one entry per CDR3 protein. This sample has fewer than 900,000 distinct CDR3 sequences, with roughly 46% found just once. Material: blood. This clonotype originated in a girl aged 10 to 17 with multiple sclerosis.

The CDR3 nucleotides are TGTGCCAGCAGTTCGCGGGGGGGGGCCCATGAGCAGTTCTTC. The encoded protein is CASSSRGGAHEQFF. The genes are TRBV28 and TRBJ2-1; 9 bases align to TRBD2. The germline gives CDR1 MDHEN, CDR2 SYDVKM. The J segment lost 8 bases and the V segment lost 4 bases, leaving 6 bases of the junction unmatched. The CDR3 runs to 14 residues.